This is a list of T cell receptor beta chains from one sample in a study of T cell responses to AZD1222 COVID-19 vaccine. This table comes from immunoSEQ multiplex PCR, and its TCRdb copy is limited to in-frame clones, with some not included. Here the sample spans 110,000 or so clones, around 89% being singletons. The sequencing used peripheral blood, collected on day 0 of AZD1222 vaccination. The receptors shown here come from an adult in good health. CDR3s include the opening cysteine and the closing phenylalanine or tryptophan. D genes are given only for firm matches. Only some rows state a clone size, as once, few, many or a class for expanded clones.

length: 17; size: .; D: .; V: TRBV5-1; J: TRBJ2-3; DNA: TGCGCCAGCAGAAGGATAGTGGGGGACCCGCCCGTAGATACGCAGTATTTT; CDR3: CASRRIVGDPPVDTQYF
length: 15; size: .; D: TRBD2; V: TRBV4-2; J: TRBJ2-1; DNA: TGTGCCAGCAGCCATCTAGCGGGAGGATACAATGAGCAGTTCTTC; CDR3: CASSHLAGGYNEQFF
length: 12; size: few; D: .; V: TRBV19; J: TRBJ1-4; DNA: TGTGCCAGTAGTATAGCCGATGAAAAACTGTTTTTT; CDR3: CASSIADEKLFF
length: 16; size: .; D: .; V: TRBV5-5; J: TRBJ1-6; DNA: TGTGCCAGCAGCTTGCGTGGAAGGGACAACGGATCACCCCTCCACTTT; CDR3: CASSLRGRDNGSPLHF
length: 14; size: .; D: TRBD1; V: TRBV5-1; J: TRBJ1-2; DNA: TGCGCCAGCAGCCAGGACGGACAGGGCTATGGCTACACCTTC; CDR3: CASSQDGQGYGYTF
length: 16; size: .; D: TRBD2; V: TRBV2; J: TRBJ2-5; DNA: TGTGCCAGCAGCCTTGGACTAGCGGGAGGATATGAGACCCAGTACTTC; CDR3: CASSLGLAGGYETQYF
length: 15; size: .; D: TRBD1; V: TRBV3-1/TRBV3-2; J: TRBJ2-3; DNA: TGTGCCAGCAGCCGACAGGGGGCGGCTTCAGATACGCAGTATTTT; CDR3: CASSRQGAASDTQYF
length: 15; size: once; D: .; V: TRBV30; J: TRBJ1-2; DNA: TGTGCCTGGAGTTCCCCGGATAGGGGACCTGTTGGCTACACCTTC; CDR3: CAWSSPDRGPVGYTF
length: 16; size: few; D: .; V: TRBV7-2; J: TRBJ2-3; DNA: TGTGCCAGCAGCTTCTGGTCGGGACCCCTCACAGATACGCAGTATTTT; CDR3: CASSFWSGPLTDTQYF
length: 15; size: .; D: TRBD1; V: TRBV18; J: TRBJ1-2; DNA: TGTGCCAGCTCACCCGAACAGGGGACTAACTATGGCTACACCTTC; CDR3: CASSPEQGTNYGYTF
length: 14; size: .; D: .; V: TRBV11-3; J: TRBJ2-7; DNA: TGTGCCAGCAGCTTAGCCCCCGGACCGTACGAGCAGTACTTC; CDR3: CASSLAPGPYEQYF
length: 14; size: .; D: TRBD1; V: TRBV27; J: TRBJ1-2; DNA: TGTGCCAGCAGTATGTTACAGGGGAACTATGGCTACACCTTC; CDR3: CASSMLQGNYGYTF
length: 14; size: .; D: TRBD1; V: TRBV14; J: TRBJ1-2; DNA: TGTGCCAGCAGCCAAGGGGACAGGGTTGGTGGCTACACCTTC; CDR3: CASSQGDRVGGYTF
length: 14; size: .; D: TRBD2; V: TRBV4-2; J: TRBJ2-1; DNA: TGTGCCAGCAGCCCCGGGACTAGTAGGAATGAGCAGTTCTTC; CDR3: CASSPGTSRNEQFF
length: 11; size: once; D: .; V: TRBV20-1; J: TRBJ1-2; DNA: TGCAGTGGATCGGACGGGGATGGCTACACCTTC; CDR3: CSGSDGDGYTF
length: 15; size: .; D: .; V: TRBV3-1/TRBV3-2; J: TRBJ1-2; DNA: TGTGCCAGCAGCCAAGATTCGGAGGGGGTGGGTGGCTACACCTTC; CDR3: CASSQDSEGVGGYTF